These 9 T cell receptor beta chains share one sample of origin, sequenced in a study of cytomegalovirus exposure and HLA in healthy donors. PCR was performed using 60 Vbeta and 13 Jbeta primers. The data were produced by immunoSEQ multiplex PCR, yet TCRdb's version contains in-frame clones alone and is incomplete. The data show roughly 190,000 clones, with 80% to 85% seen just once and around 0.75% held by the top ten. What was sequenced was PBMCs. These receptors originate from a woman in her late teens or twenties in good health and CMV-seronegative.

This chain links TRBV7-2 with TRBJ2-2; weak D call: TRBD1 (6 bases). Germline CDR1 and CDR2: SGHTA and FQGNSA. V lost 6 bases and J lost 0, with 8 bases in between. This CDR3 region has 14 residues. The CDR3 spells CASRSGANTGELFF. The CDR3 region has the DNA TGTGCCAGCAGATCAGGGGCGAACACCGGGGAGCTGTTTTTT.

The chain recombines TRBV5-4 with TRBJ1-1; a weak D match, TRBD1 (5 bases). The V and J ends lost 0 bases and 3 bases respectively, with 15 bases between them. This CDR3 contains 16 residues. Germline V gives CDR1 SGHNT, CDR2 YYREEE (reference sequence). CDR3 coding DNA: TGTGCCAGCAGCTTGGGCGGGACTGGCCGGCACACTGAAGCTTTCTTT. It yields the protein CASSLGGTGRHTEAFF.

V gene TRBV27 combines with J gene TRBJ2-7, with D possibly matching TRBD1 (6 bases). From germline, CDR1 is MNHEY and CDR2 SMNVEV (reference sequence). The CDR3 is 17 residues long. V shed 3 bases and J shed 1 base, with 19 bases lying between them. This CDR3 is CASSLVFGTTGSYEQYF. The CDR3 bases are TGTGCCAGCAGTTTGGTATTCGGGACAACTGGTTCCTACGAGCAGTACTTC.

The chain links TRBV30 to TRBJ2-1; D ambiguous. This CDR3 has 11 residues. V lost 1 base to trimming and J lost 13 bases, with 11 bases between them. Germline V gene lookup returns CDR1 GTSNPN and CDR2 SVGIG (reference sequence). CDR3 loop: CAWSAYRVQFF. The CDR3 DNA reads TGTGCCTGGAGTGCCTACAGAGTACAGTTCTTC.

V gene TRBV2 combines with J gene TRBJ2-5, with 15 bases matching TRBD2. CDR3 length equals 18 residues. J was trimmed by 5 bases and V by 3 bases; bases with no gene match: 10. The germline V gene has CDR1 SNHLY and CDR2 FYNNEI. CDR3 loop: CASSERTSGGEMYETQYF. The CDR3 DNA reads TGTGCCAGCAGTGAGAGGACTAGCGGGGGGGAAATGTATGAGACCCAGTACTTC. The whole variable domain, filled in from reference TRBV2 and TRBJ2-5, reads EPEVTQTPSHQVTQMGQEVILRCVPISNHLYFYWYRQILGQKVEFLVSFYNNEISEKSEIFDDQFSVERPDGSNFTLKIRSTKLEDSAMYFCASSERTSGGEMYETQYFGPGTRLLVL.

This clone is a singleton in its sample. The gene calls are TRBV28 and TRBJ2-3, with TRBD2 matching 9 bases. With 5 bases clipped from V and 3 bases from J, the junction kept 12 bases outside the gene matches. The CDR3 has 17 amino acids. Germline CDR1 is MDHEN and CDR2 is SYDVKM. For the CDR3, the DNA is TGTGCCAGCAGTCGGCTATCGCGGGAGGGCCGTACAGATACGCAGTATTTT. Residues: CASSRLSREGRTDTQYF.

The genes are TRBV28 and TRBJ1-2; no clear D. Trimming shortened V by 6 bases and J by 2 bases, and 7 bases separated the two germline ends. The CDR3 loop spans 12 amino acids. Germline V gene data show CDR1 as MDHEN and CDR2 as SYDVKM. CDR3 bases: TGTGCCAGCAGCTCAGGAAACTATGGCTACACCTTC. It specifies CASSSGNYGYTF.

A few counts support this clone. The chain carries TRBV29-1 and TRBJ2-1, with D perhaps matching TRBD2 (5 bases). Germline V gives CDR1 SQVTM, CDR2 ANQGSEA. The CDR3 sequence is 12 residues long. Trimming shortened V by 2 bases and J by 7 bases, and 9 bases separated the two germline ends. CDR3 coding DNA: TGCAGCGTTGAAAGACTACGAAATGAGCAGTTCTTC. This translates into CSVERLRNEQFF.

The J gene is TRBJ2-5, the V gene TRBV6-5; tentative D call: TRBD1 (6 bases). The CDR3 has 14 residues. Germline V gene data show CDR1 as MNHEY and CDR2 as SVGAGI. With 6 bases removed from V and 1 base from J, the gap between germline ends came to 12 bases. Written as DNA, the CDR3 is TGTGCCAGCAGACCCGACAGGCGCCAAGAGACCCAGTACTTC. This translates into CASRPDRRQETQYF.